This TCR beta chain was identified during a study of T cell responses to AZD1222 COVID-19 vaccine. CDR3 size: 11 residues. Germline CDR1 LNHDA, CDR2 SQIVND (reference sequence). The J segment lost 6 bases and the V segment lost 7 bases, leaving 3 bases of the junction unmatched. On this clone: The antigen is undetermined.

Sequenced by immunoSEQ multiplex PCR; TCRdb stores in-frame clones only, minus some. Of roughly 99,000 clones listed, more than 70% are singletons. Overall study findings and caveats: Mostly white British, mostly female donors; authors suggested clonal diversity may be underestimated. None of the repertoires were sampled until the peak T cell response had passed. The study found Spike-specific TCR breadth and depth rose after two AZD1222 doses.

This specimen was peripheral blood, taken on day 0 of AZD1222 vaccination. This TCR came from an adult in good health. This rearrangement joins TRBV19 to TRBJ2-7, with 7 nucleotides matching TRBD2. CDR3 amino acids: CASTGRGEQYF. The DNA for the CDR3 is TGTGCCAGTACAGGGAGGGGCGAGCAGTACTTC.